This section outlines one T cell receptor beta chain sequence together with its context. Its antigen is still unknown. Noted time point: pre-sensitization, week 0. Stated treatment: therapeutic diphenylcyclopropenone sensitization with weekly scalp DPC. Unique molecular identifiers were linked by the library to individual cDNA molecules. TCRdb reprocessed the RACE reads via MiXCR and lists one record per CDR3 protein. The sample holds 250,000 or so distinct CDR3 sequences, around 9.3% seen once. The data stem from a study of human T cells and chemical hapten exposure. Study-wide background: Patches with 0.01% DPC went on the upper back, and the tests were read at 6 days. Study-wide results and caveats: Healthy people's immune response may differ from that of the donors, who had alopecia.

The source of this sequence is a woman aged 40 to 50 with alopecia areata. Some clones in this sample may be carry-over from other donors' samples. This specimen was whole blood, taken in connection with sensitization to the hapten diphenylcyclopropenone (DPC).

Written as DNA, the CDR3 is TGTGCCAGCTCACCACCTCGCTTGGGGCGGGAGTACGAGCAGTACTTC. It is translated as CASSPPRLGREYEQYF. The V call is TRBV18, the J call TRBJ2-7; 7 positions agree with TRBD2. Germline assignment: CDR1 KGHSH and CDR2 LQKENI. The CDR3 runs to 16 residues. The junction had 9 bases not matched to a gene; V was cut back by 0 bases and J by 4 bases.